This T cell receptor (beta chain) was observed in a study of T cell repertoires in cytomegalovirus infection. Background on the study: Public TCR beta signatures indicated both CMV infection and matching HLA type.

This CDR3 spans 18 amino acids. V lost 4 bases and J lost 6; bases outside the gene matches: 13. Details on this clonotype: The antigen is undetermined.

TCRdb re-analysed the reads in MiXCR, keeping a single row per CDR3 protein. The table shows approximately 730,000 distinct CDR3 sequences, with roughly 36% occurring only once. The material was cultured PBMCs, obtained from culture after CMV antigen stimulation. V is TRBV12-3 or TRBV12-4 and J is TRBJ2-2; 11 positions match TRBD2. The origin of this receptor is a human donor in good health (CMV status not recorded). Some clones in this sample may be carry-over from other donors' samples. CDR3 sequence: CASSSRGSGRAGAGELFF. CDR3 nucleotide sequence: TGTGCCAGCAGTTCCAGGGGTAGCGGGAGGGCCGGGGCCGGGGAGCTGTTTTTT.